The subject of this entry is one T cell receptor beta chain. This record comes from a study of blood T cell repertoires in COVID-19. Overall study: The study drew acute and convalescent COVID-19 samples from the United States, Italy and Spain. PBMCs, B-cell-depleted T cells, or T cells were the source of the cDNA or gDNA that made up the material.

The CDR3 loop spans 15 amino acids. Deletions cut 8 bases from V and 5 bases from J, with 19 bases between. Per germline, CDR1 MNHEY and CDR2 SVGAGI. Original methodology: Amplification of reference gene primers was used by the study to estimate nucleated cell counts. The repertoire was sequenced with immunoSEQ multiplex PCR; TCRdb's copy has only in-frame clones and lacks some. Clonal size and the V and J genes are those of that table, whereas D and trimming came from the DNA. In the table there are about 440,000 clones, around 89% of which are singletons. This receptor was taken from a woman in her twenties or thirties with acute or convalescent COVID-19. The chain couples TRBV6-5 to TRBJ1-5; possible D gene TRBD1, 6 bases. Specimen: peripheral blood. Here the CDR3 DNA reads TGTGCCAGCCATAGATCCAGGGGATTCGATCAGCCCCAGCATTTT. Its protein is CASHRSRGFDQPQHF.